This T cell receptor (beta chain) stems from a study of immune characterization of retroperitoneal liposarcoma. From the PCR reads, TCRdb called clonotypes with MiXCR, one entry per CDR3 protein. Here the sample spans under 3,000 distinct CDR3 sequences, roughly 52% being singletons. CDR3 length: 12 residues. Trimming removed 6 bases from V and 10 bases from J, with 10 bases in between. This TCR came from a female donor with retroperitoneal liposarcoma. Specimen: tumor tissue. The genes are TRBV12-3 or TRBV12-4 and TRBJ1-6; the D gene is possibly TRBD1 (5 bases). The CDR3 loop reads CASSRGDSPLHF. The CDR3 DNA follows: TGTGCCAGCAGCCGAGGGGACTCACCCCTCCACTTT.